This T cell receptor beta chain was recorded in a study of shared clonotypes between healthy human individuals. Broader study findings: Sampling involved blood alone; tissue repertoires likely differ.

This clone has just a few counts. Its antigen is not identified. Trimming shortened V by 2 bases and J by 0 bases, and 11 bases separated the two germline ends. The CDR3 contains 16 residues. Germline values: CDR1 SGHDN, CDR2 FVKESK. Per the study methods: Filtering differed since immunoSEQ provided only junctions, with no quality scores. Generated by immunoSEQ multiplex PCR, the TCRdb table keeps only in-frame clones and is missing some. That table gives V, J and clone size, and the DNA gave D and trimming. The sample consists of about 470,000 clones, 75% to 85% of them appearing once. The chain recombines TRBV14 with TRBJ2-1; D call uncertain. Sequenced: PBMCs. This TCR was recovered from a woman aged 40 to 50 in good health. Some clones in this sample may be carry-over from other donors' samples. The CDR3 spells CASSQYYLSSYNEQFF. DNA of the CDR3: TGTGCCAGCAGCCAATACTACCTGAGCTCCTACAATGAGCAGTTCTTC.